The sequence of this T cell receptor beta chain was determined in a study of brain T cells in children with intractable seizures. Study outcomes and limitations: Clones missing pre-surgery may reflect undersampling of that blood sample.

This clone appeared once. Its antigen remains unidentified. The CDR3 length is 13 residues. CDR1 and CDR2 from the germline V gene are ENHRY and SYGVKD. V was clipped by 3 bases and J by 1 base, with 6 bases between them. The sequenced cases were selected for having the highest brain T cell transcript signatures. The data were produced by immunoSEQ multiplex PCR, yet TCRdb's version contains in-frame clones alone and is incomplete. The sample carries about 9,000 clones, roughly 65% recorded once. The specimen was resected brain tissue, collected at surgery. The sequence was collected from a girl aged 2-10 years with tuberous sclerosis and intractable seizures. This chain links TRBV10-3 with TRBJ1-1; D uncertain. The CDR3 region has the DNA TGTGCCATCAGTGAAGTAGGGAACACTGAAGCTTTCTTT. This translates into CAISEVGNTEAFF.